This T cell receptor (beta chain) was captured by sequencing in a study of T cells in Graves' hyperthyroidism and ophthalmopathy (dated by TCRdb to between 2018 and 2021). Turning to the overall study: Peripheral blood samples were taken at initial diagnosis, before any treatment was given. To identify distinguishing TCR V-J signatures, a discovery cohort of some 100 patients was used, comprising 43 with Graves' ophthalmopathy and approximately 58 with stable Graves' hyperthyroidism. Whether ophthalmopathy could be predicted prospectively was tested in an independent validation cohort made up of about 20 hyperthyroidism patients plus 17 patients who later progressed to ophthalmopathy. For training and testing, the roughly 97 patients in the discovery cohort were randomly divided in a 7:3 ratio. In addition, the study compared T-cell repertoires in thyroid tissue and in blood from six Graves' hyperthyroidism patients. After blood sampling, hyperthyroidism patients were treated with methimazole at a starting dose of 30 mg daily, and ophthalmopathy patients were treated with high-dose intravenous methylprednisolone. The paper reports TCR Vbeta CDR3 sequencing of roughly 140 peripheral blood samples: 40 to 45 ophthalmopathy, about 75 hyperthyroidism and around 17 progressor patients.

The TCR beta CDR3 regions were amplified from the RNA transcripts. The first round of RT-PCR for the TCR CDR3 was performed with the HTBI primer set and the Qiagen OneStep RT-PCR kit. Libraries were constructed in a second round of multiplex PCR, after which size selection and purification were performed. Sequencing of the libraries was done on an Illumina HiSeq2000 using paired-end 100 bp reads. Per the original workflow: SOAPnuke was used to process the raw data, with reads discarded if the reads contained adapters or uncalled bases, had a mean Phred below 15, or lacked an exact constant-primer or identifier match. COPE v1.2.5 was used to merge high-quality paired reads, and clonotypes were defined as unique nucleotide sequences. MiTCR v1.1 was used to align the clonotypes against IMGT TRBV, TRBD and TRBJ reference segments. Analysis was restricted to V-J combinations with a frequency above 0.0001, which covered over 98% of repertoires. The TCS score was defined as the ratio of F50 (clonal expansion) to E x V (chaos), calculated using BLOSUM62-based TCRdist between CDR3 peptides within each V-J. Welch's t-statistics and random forest reduced roughly 530 V-J features to under 15, which were used in a naive Bayes classifier (R e1071). Thyroid-blood repertoire similarity was quantified with the Morisita-Horn index. The raw public data were reprocessed by TCRdb itself: fastp quality trimming at Q25, MiXCR clonotype calling, in-frame beta chains only. Merged by CDR3 protein, the rows form single entries marked with the most common genes and DNA. The V and J calls reflect TCRdb's pipeline rather than the authors' work. Counted in this sample were 750,000 to 900,000 distinct CDR3 sequences; roughly 40% of them appeared once. The top ten clones comprise roughly 8.3% of the sample.

Here is what the overall study found, with its caveats: In validation, the model predicted progression to ophthalmopathy a median of roughly 6.5 months before onset, with about 71% sensitivity and roughly 79% specificity. Blood samples also contained most of the expanded thyroid clonotypes (frequency above 0.001), which suggests that blood repertoires may reflect thyroid immune responses. Sample size was not statistically predetermined, and blinding of investigators to group allocation was not performed. A model built on a 13 V-J signature distinguished ophthalmopathy from stable hyperthyroidism, reaching about 88% sensitivity and about 81% specificity in cross-validation and 80%/75% in testing.

CDR1 and CDR2 are drawn from the germline V gene: KGHDR, SFDVKD. Relative to germline, V is 7 bases shorter and J is 6 bases shorter, with 8 bases between their ends. The CDR3 starts with the cysteine, ends with the phenylalanine, and has 12 residues. Only the CDR3 region is kept as DNA, spanning 36 bases read in frame from base 1. The sample holds many counts of this clonotype. The antigen this receptor binds is unknown. It has no much larger one-base neighbor in the sample; base qualities were not kept. Stable Graves' hyperthyroidism was defined as no progression to ophthalmopathy during 18 months of follow-up. Hyperthyroidism patients were newly diagnosed, with disease duration under 2 months, and aged 18 to 65 years. Any patient with an uncontrolled infection, another autoimmune disease, pregnancy or lactation was excluded. Diagnoses relied on clinical symptoms, serum thyroxine and TRAb, thyroid ultrasound and orbital computed tomography. PBMCs were separated from roughly 10 ml of fresh peripheral blood using Ficoll-Paque density gradient centrifugation. Total RNA was extracted using Trizol reagent, and RNA quality was assessed on an Agilent 2100 Bioanalyzer.

The specimen was blood. The rearrangement joined TRBV24-1 to TRBJ2-2, with the D gene not clear enough to name. The clonotype comes from a man between 18 and 29 years old with Graves' hyperthyroidism. Read as DNA, the sequence is TGTGCCACCAGCGACCAAGCCGGGGAGCTGTTTTTT. Translated, it gives CATSDQAGELFF.